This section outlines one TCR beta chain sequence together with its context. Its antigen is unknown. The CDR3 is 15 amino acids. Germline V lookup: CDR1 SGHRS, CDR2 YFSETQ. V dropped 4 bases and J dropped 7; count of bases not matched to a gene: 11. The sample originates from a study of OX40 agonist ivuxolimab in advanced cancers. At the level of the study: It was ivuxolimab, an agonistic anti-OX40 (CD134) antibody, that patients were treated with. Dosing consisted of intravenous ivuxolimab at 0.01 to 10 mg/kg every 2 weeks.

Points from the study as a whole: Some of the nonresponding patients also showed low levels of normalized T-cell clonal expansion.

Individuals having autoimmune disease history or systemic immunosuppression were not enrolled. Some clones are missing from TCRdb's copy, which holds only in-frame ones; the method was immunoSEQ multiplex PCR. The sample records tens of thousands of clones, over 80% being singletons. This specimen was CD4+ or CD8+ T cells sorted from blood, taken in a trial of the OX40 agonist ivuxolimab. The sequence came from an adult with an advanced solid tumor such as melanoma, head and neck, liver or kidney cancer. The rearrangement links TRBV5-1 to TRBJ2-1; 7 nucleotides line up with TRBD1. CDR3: CASSGQVVLGNEQFF. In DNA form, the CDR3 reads TGCGCCAGCAGCGGACAGGTTGTCCTCGGGAATGAGCAGTTCTTC.